This T cell receptor beta chain was identified during a study of T cell changes during pregnancy in multiple sclerosis. Only in-frame clones appear in the TCRdb table, and some are missing; sequencing was by immunoSEQ multiplex PCR. This sample has tens of thousands of clones, with roughly nine tenths found just once. V shed 0 bases and J shed 0 bases, with 5 bases lying between them. CDR3 length: 15 residues. Per germline, CDR1 PRHDT and CDR2 FYEKMQ (reference sequence). Of note for this clone: Other DNA sequences in the sample encode the same CDR3.

The sequence was collected from a female donor with multiple sclerosis, enrolled in a pregnancy study. The chain combines TRBV13 with TRBJ2-2; D gene uncertain. The specimen comprised CD8+ T cells from peripheral blood mononuclear cells, sampled in the second trimester of pregnancy. The CDR3 sequence is CASSLGGPNTGELFF. In DNA, the CDR3 is TGTGCCAGCAGCTTAGGTGGGCCGAACACCGGGGAGCTGTTTTTT.